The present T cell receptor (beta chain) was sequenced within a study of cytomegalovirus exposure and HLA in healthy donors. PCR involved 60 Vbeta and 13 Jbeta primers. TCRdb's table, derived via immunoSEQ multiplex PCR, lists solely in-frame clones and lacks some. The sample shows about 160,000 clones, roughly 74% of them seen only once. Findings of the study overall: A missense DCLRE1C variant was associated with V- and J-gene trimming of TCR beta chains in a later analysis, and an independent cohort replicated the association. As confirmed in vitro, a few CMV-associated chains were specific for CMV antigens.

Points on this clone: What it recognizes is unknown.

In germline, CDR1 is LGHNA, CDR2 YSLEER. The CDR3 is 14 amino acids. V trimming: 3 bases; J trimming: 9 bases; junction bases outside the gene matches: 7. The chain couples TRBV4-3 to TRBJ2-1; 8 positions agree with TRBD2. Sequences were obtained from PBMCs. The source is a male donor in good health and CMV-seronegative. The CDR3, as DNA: TGCGCCAGCAGCCACAGCGGGAGCGATGGTGAGCAGTTCTTC. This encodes CASSHSGSDGEQFF.